This TCR beta chain was profiled in a study of PD-1 blockade in classical Hodgkin lymphoma. The study, taken as a whole, reports: It was reported that newly diagnosed patients had less baseline TCR diversity than healthy donors. TCR diversity in CD4+, not CD8+, cells rose significantly by C4D1.

As concerns this clone: The target antigen is unknown.

Stated time point: cycle 4 day 1 (C4D1), after less than 7 weeks of nivolumab. Every patient experienced relapse after autologous stem cell transplantation, and brentuximab vedotin exposure varied. The assay was immunoSEQ multiplex PCR, and TCRdb's table has in-frame clones only and misses some. The sample contains under 20,000 clones, over 75% of which appear only once. Germline CDR1 reads MNHEY; CDR2 reads SVGAGI. V lost 2 bases, J lost 3 bases, and 4 bases stayed unmatched. The CDR3 has 15 amino acids. The clonotype originates from a human donor with classical Hodgkin lymphoma. Specimen: peripheral blood mononuclear cells (PBMCs), collected before the fourth cycle of nivolumab. The rearrangement links TRBV6-5 to TRBJ2-3; TRBD2 matches at 8 bases. The CDR3 nucleotides are TGTGCCAGCAGTTACGGCGGGGGGTCGACAGATACGCAGTATTTT. This sequence encodes CASSYGGGSTDTQYF.